This T cell receptor (beta chain) appears in the sequencing data of a study of T-cell reconstitution after alpha-beta-depleted transplantation in children. Whole-study findings and limits: The authors attributed T-cell counts and diversity one year after transplant mostly to newly produced T cells. Surviving recipient T cells and intrathymic progenitors accounted for some patients' high TCRbeta diversity at day 60. About two months after transplant, alpha-beta T cells reportedly came from several hundred expanded graft clones.

Unique molecular identifiers were built into the TCRbeta library. TCRdb reanalysed the PCR reads using MiXCR and keeps one entry per CDR3 protein. Altogether about 470,000 distinct CDR3 sequences are present, over 40% being singletons, with the ten largest covering roughly 27%. V was cut by 3 bases and J by 2 bases, with 13 bases left in between. The CDR3 covers 15 residues. CDR1 and CDR2 (germline): SEHNR, FQNEAQ (reference sequence). As for this clonotype: Its antigen is unidentified.

This sequence joins TRBV7-9 and TRBJ1-2, with D tentatively TRBD1 (6 bases). The sample in question was PBMCs, obtained before TCRalphabeta/CD19-depleted stem cell transplant. The TCR originated in a girl under 10 years old with aplastic anemia, due to receive a stem cell transplant. CDR3 region: CASSFVDRTNYGYTF. The CDR3 DNA reads TGTGCCAGCAGCTTCGTGGACAGAACAAACTATGGCTACACCTTC. The whole variable domain, filled in from reference TRBV7-9 and TRBJ1-2, reads DTGVSQNPRHKITKRGQNVTFRCDPISEHNRLYWYRQTLGQGPEFLTYFQNEAQLEKSRLLSDRFSAERPKGSFSTLEIQRTEQGDSAMYLCASSFVDRTNYGYTFGSGTRLTVV.